What follows describes a single T cell receptor (beta chain). PCR amplification relied on 60 Vbeta primers (plus 13 Jbeta primers). The table came from immunoSEQ multiplex PCR; TCRdb's copy has only in-frame clones and leaves some out. Seen here are 150,000 to 200,000 clones, around 83% observed once, and the top ten hold around 1.2%. This specimen belongs to a study of cytomegalovirus exposure and HLA in healthy donors. Germline values: CDR1 MNHNY, CDR2 SVGAGI (reference sequence). The CDR3 loop spans 14 amino acids. Trimming cost V 5 bases and J 3 bases; bases outside gene matches: 6. The chain is built from TRBV6-6 and TRBJ2-7; 8 bases are a match to TRBD1. The sample taken for sequencing was PBMCs. The sequence derives from a girl aged 2 to 9 in good health and CMV-seropositive. The CDR3 loop is CASSQGAPLYEQYF. The CDR3 nucleotides read TGTGCCAGCAGTCAGGGGGCCCCTCTCTACGAGCAGTACTTC.